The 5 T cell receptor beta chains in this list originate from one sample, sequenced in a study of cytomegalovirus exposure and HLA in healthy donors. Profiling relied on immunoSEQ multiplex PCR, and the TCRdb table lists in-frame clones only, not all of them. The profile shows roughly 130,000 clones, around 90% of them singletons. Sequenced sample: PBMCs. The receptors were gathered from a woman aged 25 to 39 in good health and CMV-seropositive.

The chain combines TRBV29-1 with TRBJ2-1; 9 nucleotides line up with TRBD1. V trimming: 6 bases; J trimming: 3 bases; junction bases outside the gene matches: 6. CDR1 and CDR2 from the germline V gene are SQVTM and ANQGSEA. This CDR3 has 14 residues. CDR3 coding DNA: TGCAGCGTCCCCGAGACAGGGGGCTACAATGAGCAGTTCTTC. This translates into CSVPETGGYNEQFF.

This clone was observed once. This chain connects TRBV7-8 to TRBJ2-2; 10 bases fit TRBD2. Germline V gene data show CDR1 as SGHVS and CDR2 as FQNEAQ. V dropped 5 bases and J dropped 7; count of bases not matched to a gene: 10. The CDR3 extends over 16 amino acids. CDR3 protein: CASSGRLAGVVGELFF. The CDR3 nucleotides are TGTGCCAGCAGCGGGCGACTAGCGGGTGTGGTCGGGGAGCTGTTTTTT. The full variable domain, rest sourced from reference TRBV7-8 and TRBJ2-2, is GAGVSQSPRYKVAKRGQDVALRCDPISGHVSLFWYQQALGQGPEFLTYFQNEAQLDKSGLPSDRFFAERPEGSVSTLKIQRTQQEDSAVYLCASSGRLAGVVGELFFGEGSRLTVL.

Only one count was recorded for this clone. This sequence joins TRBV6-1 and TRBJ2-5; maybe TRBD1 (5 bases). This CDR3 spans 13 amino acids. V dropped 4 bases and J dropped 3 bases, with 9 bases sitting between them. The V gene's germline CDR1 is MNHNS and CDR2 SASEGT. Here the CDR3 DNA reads TGTGCCAGCAGTGTGACAGTTAAAGAGACCCAGTACTTC. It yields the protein CASSVTVKETQYF.

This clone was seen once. The CDR3 DNA sequence: TGCGCCAGCAGCCAGAGGCGAGCCTACAATGAGCAGTTCTTC. Amino acid sequence: CASSQRRAYNEQFF. The J gene is TRBJ2-1, the V gene TRBV4-1; D is uncertain. The germline V and J ends were trimmed by 3 bases and 2 bases, with 8 bases remaining between them. This CDR3 comprises 14 residues. Germline values: CDR1 MGHRA, CDR2 YSYEKL.

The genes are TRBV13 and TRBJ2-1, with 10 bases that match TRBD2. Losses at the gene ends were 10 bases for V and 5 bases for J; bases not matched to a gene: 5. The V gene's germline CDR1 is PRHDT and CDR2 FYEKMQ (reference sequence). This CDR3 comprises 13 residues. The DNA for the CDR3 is TGTGCCACTGGACTAGCGGCGAACAATGAGCAGTTCTTC. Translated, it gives CATGLAANNEQFF.